This T cell receptor beta chain was sequenced in a study of identical twins. General observations from the study: Rather than following the same donors, the conclusions depended on cross-sectional statistical analysis.

The V and J ends lost 6 bases and 1 base, in that order; junction bases with no gene match: 8. The CDR3 extends over 16 amino acids. CDR1 is SGHTA and CDR2 is FQGNSA in the germline V gene. TCRdb re-derived calls from the 5' RACE reads in MiXCR, one entry per CDR3 protein. The profile covers about 470,000 distinct CDR3 sequences, with 24% appearing a single time and around 3% taken by the ten largest. This clonotype has only a few counts. The antigen is not known. Separately, the same data were catalogued under a study of T cells expressing NK-cell markers. That work states: Six donors carried dominant NKG2C+ clonotypes that made up roughly 1.0-7.0% of their CD8+ T cells. Whether expanded NKG2C+ T cell clones recognized HCMV stayed uncertain.

The origin of this receptor is a woman between 18 and 29 years old in good health. The V call is TRBV7-2, the J call TRBJ2-7; the match to TRBD2 covers 11 bases. Source material: CD4+ T cells sorted from blood. As DNA, the CDR3 is TGTGCCAGCAGACCAGGGAGGACTAGCGGGTCCTACGAGCAGTACTTC. It yields the protein CASRPGRTSGSYEQYF.